Below are 16 T cell receptor beta chains sequenced from a single sample in a study of siplizumab effects on memory and regulatory T cells. Sequencing used immunoSEQ multiplex PCR; TCRdb keeps in-frame clones, though not all of them. The sample lists 100,000 or so clones, 92% occurring once. Material: Tregs sorted from blood. Every receptor here comes from a human donor in good health.

In nucleotides, the CDR3 is TGTGCCAGCATCGACGAGACTGCGGGAGCTAGGAGGAATGAGCAGTTCTTC. This translates into CASIDETAGARRNEQFF. The J gene is TRBJ2-1, the V gene TRBV11-3; 7 bases line up with TRBD2. Germline lookup yields CDR1 SGHNT and CDR2 YENEEA. Trimming took 7 bases from V and 7 from J; bases not matched to a gene: 19. CDR3 length: 17 amino acids.

This rearrangement joins TRBV7-9 to TRBJ1-3, with D hard to call. V lost 5 bases and J 0 bases, leaving 14 bases between the germline ends. Per germline, CDR1 SEHNR and CDR2 FQNEAQ (reference sequence). The CDR3 covers 16 residues. Written as DNA, the CDR3 is TGTGCCAGCAGCCCCCTCCGGAGGGTCTCTGGAAACACCATATATTTT. Encoded protein: CASSPLRRVSGNTIYF.

The rearrangement links TRBV27 to TRBJ2-6, with 7 positions matching TRBD2. The CDR3 has 20 residues. Germline V lookup: CDR1 MNHEY, CDR2 SMNVEV (reference sequence). J gave up 0 bases and V 2 bases, and 13 bases lay outside the gene matches. CDR3 amino acids: CASSLGRPGGTYSGANVLTF. The CDR3 nucleotides read TGTGCCAGCAGTTTAGGTAGACCGGGGGGAACGTACTCTGGGGCCAACGTCCTGACTTTC.

This chain connects TRBV5-1 to TRBJ2-6; 7 bases match TRBD2. Germline-derived CDR1 and CDR2 are SGHRS and YFSETQ. J gave up 2 bases and V 0 bases, and 2 bases lay outside the gene matches. The CDR3 extends over 16 amino acids. The chain's CDR3 is CASSLEAGAGANVLTF. The CDR3 nucleotides read TGCGCCAGCAGCTTGGAGGCGGGGGCTGGGGCCAACGTCCTGACTTTC.

In its sample, this clone was seen once. The chain recombines TRBV19 with TRBJ1-2; 7 bases line up with TRBD1. This CDR3 spans 13 amino acids. Looked up from germline, CDR1 is LNHDA and CDR2 is SQIVND (reference sequence). Germline trimming cut 4 bases from V and 5 bases from J; bases unmatched to any gene: 4. The CDR3 DNA is TGTGCCAGTAGTACGCCAGGGGGATATGGCTACACCTTC. As protein: CASSTPGGYGYTF.

Only one count was recorded for this clone. Other nucleotide sequences from this sample produce the same CDR3. This rearrangement joins TRBV18 to TRBJ2-7; D is uncertain. The germline V and J ends were trimmed by 3 bases and 0 bases, with 6 bases remaining between them. The CDR3 contains 13 residues. Germline CDR1 reads KGHSH; CDR2 reads LQKENI. The CDR3 here is CASSPLSSYEQYF. CDR3 DNA: TGTGCCAGCTCACCCCTGAGCTCCTACGAGCAGTACTTC.

The chain uses TRBV6-1 and TRBJ2-5, with 9 bases fitting TRBD2. V dropped 1 base and J dropped 1; count of bases not matched to a gene: 4. The CDR3 is 16 amino acids. Per germline, CDR1 MNHNS and CDR2 SASEGT. The CDR3, as DNA: TGTGCCAGCAGTGAAGGGGCTAGCGGGATCCAAGAGACCCAGTACTTC. Its translation: CASSEGASGIQETQYF.

The chain's CDR3 is CASSSTWRDWYYEQYF. The CDR3 bases are TGTGCCAGCAGTTCTACCTGGCGCGATTGGTACTACGAGCAGTACTTC. The J gene is TRBJ2-7, the V gene TRBV11-3; no firm D call. The CDR3 sequence is 16 residues long. Looked up from germline, CDR1 is SGHNT and CDR2 is YENEEA. V dropped 6 bases and J dropped 3 bases, with 21 bases sitting between them.

This rearrangement joins TRBV7-3 to TRBJ2-3; 11 nucleotides align to TRBD2. The CDR3 has 17 amino acids. Germline assignment: CDR1 SGHTA and CDR2 FQGTGA. Unmatched junction bases numbered 10, after V lost 5 bases and J lost 3 bases. In DNA, the CDR3 is TGTGCCAGCAGCCCCTTCTTAGCGGGAGGGCGAACAGATACGCAGTATTTT. It translates to CASSPFLAGGRTDTQYF.

The gene calls are TRBV6-6 and TRBJ2-1; D remains ambiguous. V lost 5 bases to trimming and J lost 10 bases, with 15 bases between them. The CDR3 has 13 residues. In germline, CDR1 is MNHNY, CDR2 SVGAGI (reference sequence). The CDR3 loop is CASSRIPKAEQFF. The CDR3 region has the DNA TGTGCCAGCAGTCGTATACCGAAGGCCGAGCAGTTCTTC.

This chain uses TRBV5-1 with TRBJ2-3, with unresolved D. Germline V gene sequence: CDR1 SGHRS, CDR2 YFSETQ. V gave up 5 bases and J gave up 4 bases, with 8 bases separating them. The CDR3 is 12 residues long. The CDR3 DNA reads TGCGCCAGCAGTGAGAGCGCAGATACGCAGTATTTT. This codes for CASSESADTQYF.

The rearrangement links TRBV2 to TRBJ1-5; unclear D gene. The V end lost 6 bases, the J end lost 8 bases, and 17 bases lay between the germline ends. Germline V gives CDR1 SNHLY, CDR2 FYNNEI. The CDR3 extends over 14 amino acids. The chain's CDR3 is CASRSRGRLEPQHF. CDR3 DNA: TGTGCCAGCAGATCCAGAGGACGTTTAGAGCCCCAGCATTTT.

The J gene is TRBJ1-5, the V gene TRBV6-6, with D unclear. CDR1 MNHNY and CDR2 SVGAGI come from the germline V gene (reference sequence). V was cut by 8 bases and J by 6 bases, with 14 bases left in between. CDR3 size: 13 residues. CDR3 loop: CASDLLGFQPQHF. The DNA of the CDR3 is TGTGCCAGCGATCTTCTGGGTTTTCAGCCCCAGCATTTT.

The chain recombines TRBV6-1 with TRBJ1-5; D remains ambiguous. V was clipped by 3 bases and J by 5 bases, with 8 bases between them. This CDR3 is built from 13 residues. CDR1 is MNHNS, CDR2 SASEGT, per germline. DNA of the CDR3: TGTGCCAGCAGTGATATAAGCGATCAGCCCCAGCATTTT. This sequence encodes CASSDISDQPQHF.

This clone was seen once. The CDR3 reads CASSYRLPDTQYF. The CDR3 bases are TGTGCCAGCAGCTACCGGCTCCCCGATACGCAGTATTTT. J is TRBJ2-3 and V is TRBV7-8; D gene uncertain. The germline V gene encodes CDR1 SGHVS and CDR2 FQNEAQ. V was trimmed by 4 bases and J by 6 bases, leaving 11 bases between them. The CDR3 is 13 residues long.

The CDR3 sequence: CASSDLEWGTDTQYF. The CDR3 DNA reads as TGCGCCAGCAGTGATTTAGAGTGGGGCACAGATACGCAGTATTTT. The chain is built from TRBV10-1 and TRBJ2-3; D gene ambiguous. CDR3 size: 15 residues. V was clipped by 3 bases and J by 1 base, with 11 bases between them. CDR1 is WNHNN and CDR2 is SYGVQD in the germline V gene (reference sequence).